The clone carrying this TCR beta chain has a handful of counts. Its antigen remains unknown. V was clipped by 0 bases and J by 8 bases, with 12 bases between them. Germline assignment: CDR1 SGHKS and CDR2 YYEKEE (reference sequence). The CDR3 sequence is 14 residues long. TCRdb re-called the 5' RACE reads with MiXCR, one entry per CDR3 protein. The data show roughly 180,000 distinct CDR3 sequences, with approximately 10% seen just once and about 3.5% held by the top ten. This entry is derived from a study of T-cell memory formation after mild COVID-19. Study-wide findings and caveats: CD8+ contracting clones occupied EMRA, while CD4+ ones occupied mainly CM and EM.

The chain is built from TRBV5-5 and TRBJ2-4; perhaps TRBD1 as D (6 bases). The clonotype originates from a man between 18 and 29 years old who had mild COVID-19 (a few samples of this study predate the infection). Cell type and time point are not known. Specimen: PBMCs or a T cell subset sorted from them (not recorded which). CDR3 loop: CASSLEWGQDIQYF. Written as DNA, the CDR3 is TGTGCCAGCAGCTTGGAATGGGGGCAGGACATTCAGTACTTC.